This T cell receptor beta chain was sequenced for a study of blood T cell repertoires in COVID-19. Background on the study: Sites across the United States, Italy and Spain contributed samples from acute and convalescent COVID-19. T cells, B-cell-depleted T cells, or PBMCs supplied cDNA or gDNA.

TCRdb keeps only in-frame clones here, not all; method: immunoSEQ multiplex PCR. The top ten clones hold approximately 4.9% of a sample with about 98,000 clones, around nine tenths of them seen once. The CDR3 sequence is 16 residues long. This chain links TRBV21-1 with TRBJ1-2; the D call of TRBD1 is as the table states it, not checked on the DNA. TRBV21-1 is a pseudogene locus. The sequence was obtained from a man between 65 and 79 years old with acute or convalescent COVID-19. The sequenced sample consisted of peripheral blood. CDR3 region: CASSKVSRGRSVGYTF. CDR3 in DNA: TGTGCCAGCAGCAAAGTAAGCAGGGGGCGAAGTGTAGGCTACACCTTC.